A single sample is the source of the 9 T cell receptor beta chains below, sequenced in a study of neurological immune-mediated disorders. TCRdb reanalysed the 5' RACE reads using MiXCR and keeps one entry per CDR3 protein. The table has fewer than 90,000 distinct CDR3 sequences, around 9.6% seen once; the top ten hold approximately 10%. Time point of the sample: longitudinal time-point 1 (baseline). What was sequenced was PBMCs. The receptors were sampled from a man aged 25 to 40 in good health.

This clonotype was observed many times. The chain couples TRBV4-1 to TRBJ1-1; tentatively, D is TRBD1 (5 bases). The CDR3 sequence is 14 residues long. V was trimmed by 4 bases and J by 4 bases, leaving 13 bases between them. Germline V CDR1 and CDR2: MGHRA, YSYEKL. The CDR3, as DNA: TGCGCCAGCAGCCCGAGGGGAGGGCCCACTGAAGCTTTCTTT. This encodes CASSPRGGPTEAFF.

This chain links TRBV20-1 with TRBJ1-5, with 8 bases fitting TRBD1. The CDR3 runs to 15 residues. Germline V CDR1 and CDR2: DFQATT, SNEGSKA (reference sequence). V lost 4 bases and J lost 1; bases outside the gene matches: 6. DNA of the CDR3: TGCAGTGCTATCCGACAGGGGTTGAGCAATCAGCCCCAGCATTTT. This codes for CSAIRQGLSNQPQHF.

This clonotype was picked up many times. This chain links TRBV5-6 with TRBJ2-4; D gene unclear. V was pared by 1 base and J by 1 base, with 15 bases between. Germline V gene lookup returns CDR1 SGHDT and CDR2 YYEEEE. The CDR3 runs to 17 residues. This CDR3 reads CASSLSSGRLAKNIQYF. CDR3 nucleotides: TGTGCCAGCAGCTTGAGTTCAGGACGTTTGGCCAAAAACATTCAGTACTTC.

This clonotype has at least ten counts. V and J are TRBV7-7 and TRBJ2-2; 8 bases are shared with TRBD2. Unmatched junction bases numbered 4, after V lost 5 bases and J lost 8 bases. The germline CDR1 and CDR2 sequences are SSHAT and FNYEAQ (reference sequence). The CDR3 consists of 13 residues. The DNA of the CDR3 is TGTGCCAGCAGCGTTAGCGGGATTGGGGAGCTGTTTTTT. It codes for CASSVSGIGELFF. The variable domain in full, with the rest retrieved from reference TRBV7-7 and TRBJ2-2, is GAGVSQSPRYKVTKRGQDVTLRCDPISSHATLYWYQQALGQGPEFLTYFNYEAQPDKSGLPSDRFSAERPEGSISTLTIQRTEQRDSAMYRCASSVSGIGELFFGEGSRLTVL.

This clonotype was seen at least ten times. The rearrangement links TRBV7-9 to TRBJ2-7, with TRBD1 identical over 9 bases. Looked up from germline, CDR1 is SEHNR and CDR2 is FQNEAQ (reference sequence). CDR3 length: 16 amino acids. The V and J ends lost 2 bases and 2 bases, in that order; junction bases with no gene match: 7. This CDR3 is CASSLTKGQGAYEQYF. CDR3 nucleotides: TGTGCCAGCAGCTTAACGAAGGGACAGGGTGCCTACGAGCAGTACTTC.

The genes are TRBV5-1 and TRBJ2-5; D gene ambiguous. With 3 bases removed from V and 0 bases from J, the gap between germline ends came to 15 bases. The CDR3 is 16 residues long. The germline gives CDR1 SGHRS, CDR2 YFSETQ. The CDR3 coding sequence is TGCGCCAGCAGCTCGGCCTGTAGGGCGTACCAAGAGACCCAGTACTTC. It encodes CASSSACRAYQETQYF.

This clonotype was recorded many times. The rearrangement links TRBV6-1 to TRBJ2-3; possibly TRBD1 for D (7 bases). Deletions cut 7 bases from V and 4 bases from J, with 15 bases between. This CDR3 has 14 residues. The germline CDR1 and CDR2 sequences are MNHNS and SASEGT. This chain's CDR3 is CASNLRGAADTQYF. The CDR3 region has the DNA TGTGCCAGCAACCTCAGGGGGGCCGCAGATACGCAGTATTTT.

The chain carries TRBV9 and TRBJ2-1; a possible D gene is TRBD1 (6 bases). The V gene's germline CDR1 is SGDLS and CDR2 YYNGEE. This CDR3 is built from 14 residues. With 1 base removed from V and 6 bases from J, the gap between germline ends came to 11 bases. The chain's CDR3 is CASSVRTEANEQFF. DNA of the CDR3: TGTGCCAGCAGCGTAAGGACAGAGGCCAATGAGCAGTTCTTC.

Turning to this clonotype: Mismatch with germline at one junction end may stem from a read error. The J gene is TRBJ2-1, the V gene TRBV5-1; 8 nucleotides match TRBD2. This CDR3 region has 15 residues. Germline V CDR1 and CDR2: SGHRS, YFSETQ. CDR3 amino acids: CASSPEGLGLCEQFF. CDR3 DNA: TGCGCTAGCAGCCCGGAGGGACTAGGTCTCTGTGAGCAGTTCTTC.